This entry describes one T cell receptor beta chain. Profiled with immunoSEQ multiplex PCR; TCRdb holds only in-frame clones, not every one. The repertoire holds around 200,000 clones, with just under 95% as singletons. These data originate in a study of control samples from healthy donors and cancer patients. With 1 base removed from V and 2 bases from J, the gap between germline ends came to 14 bases. The CDR3 consists of 16 residues. Germline V gives CDR1 MGHRA, CDR2 YSYEKL. The sequence was obtained from a young man in good health. The sequenced material came from blood. The chain is built from TRBV4-1 and TRBJ2-5; D may correspond to TRBD1 or TRBD2 (6 bases each). The CDR3 region has the DNA TGCGCCAGCAGCCAAGTTGAGGGGGGATGGCAAGAGACCCAGTACTTC. It translates to CASSQVEGGWQETQYF.